This entry lists 7 T cell receptor beta chains sequenced from one sample in a study of blood T cell repertoires in COVID-19. The table came from immunoSEQ multiplex PCR; TCRdb's copy has only in-frame clones and leaves some out. The table shows 130,000 to 150,000 clones, with 87% occurring only once. The sequenced sample consisted of peripheral blood. The source of these receptors is a woman between 50 and 59 years old with active or convalescent COVID-19.

This rearrangement joins TRBV7-9 to TRBJ2-7, with 8 bases aligning to TRBD1. The CDR3 consists of 14 residues. Losses at the gene ends were 5 bases for V and 4 bases for J; bases not matched to a gene: 7. Germline-derived CDR1 and CDR2 are SEHNR and FQNEAQ (reference sequence). The CDR3 spells CASSPQGARYEQYF. The CDR3 nucleotides read TGTGCCAGCAGCCCGCAGGGGGCGCGGTACGAGCAGTACTTC.

The V gene is TRBV5-1, the J gene TRBJ2-1; possible D gene TRBD2, 6 bases. Germline V gene data show CDR1 as SGHRS and CDR2 as YFSETQ. V lost 5 bases to trimming and J lost 1 base, with 10 bases between them. CDR3 length: 14 residues. CDR3 nucleotides: TGCGCCAGCAGTCCGGGGGATTCCTACAATGAGCAGTTCTTC. Translated: CASSPGDSYNEQFF.

This rearrangement joins TRBV30 to TRBJ1-1; TRBD1 might be the D (5 bases). The germline V gene encodes CDR1 GTSNPN and CDR2 SVGIG (reference sequence). The CDR3 length is 11 residues. Trimming cost V 5 bases and J 1 base, with 5 bases left between them. In DNA, the CDR3 is TGTGCCTGGGACAGGAACACTGAAGCTTTCTTT. Protein: CAWDRNTEAFF.

The J gene is TRBJ2-2, the V gene TRBV7-6; D not resolved. Trimming stripped 2 bases from V and 4 bases from J, with 11 bases between. Germline V lookup: CDR1 SGHVS, CDR2 FNYEAQ. The CDR3 is made up of 15 amino acids. CDR3 sequence (DNA): TGTGCCAGCAGCTTAAGAGCGAGTAGCACCGGGGAGCTGTTTTTT. Translated, it gives CASSLRASSTGELFF. Based on the CDR3 plus reference TRBV7-6 and TRBJ2-2, the full variable domain is GAGVSQSPRYKVTKRGQDVALRCDPISGHVSLYWYRQALGQGPEFLTYFNYEAQQDKSGLPNDRFSAERPEGSISTLTIQRTEQRDSAMYRCASSLRASSTGELFFGEGSRLTVL.

The V and J genes are TRBV6-1 and TRBJ1-3; no clear D. Trimming cost V 0 bases and J 0 bases, with 12 bases left between them. The CDR3 contains 17 residues. Looked up from germline, CDR1 is MNHNS and CDR2 is SASEGT. The CDR3 nucleotides read TGTGCCAGCAGTGAAGCTCGGGAACTAAGCTCTGGAAACACCATATATTTT. Protein product: CASSEARELSSGNTIYF.

The V call is TRBV28, the J call TRBJ2-7, with 8 bases lining up with TRBD2. The V segment lost 5 bases and the J segment 6 bases; nucleotides outside the gene matches: 9. Germline lookup yields CDR1 MDHEN and CDR2 SYDVKM. The CDR3 sequence is 14 residues long. This chain's CDR3 is CASSVTSGAPEQYF. CDR3 in DNA: TGTGCCAGCAGTGTAACTAGCGGAGCCCCCGAGCAGTACTTC. The entire variable domain, with the rest obtained from reference TRBV28 and TRBJ2-7, is as follows: DVKVTQSSRYLVKRTGEKVFLECVQDMDHENMFWYRQDPGLGLRLIYFSYDVKMKEKGDIPEGYSVSREKKERFSLILESASTNQTSMYLCASSVTSGAPEQYFGPGTRLTVT.

The chain carries TRBV7-2 and TRBJ1-3; perhaps TRBD1 as D (5 bases). The CDR3 length is 16 residues. Germline CDR1 is SGHTA and CDR2 is FQGNSA. V was pared by 5 bases and J by 2 bases, with 16 bases between. The CDR3, as DNA: TGTGCCAGCAGCCCCCACAAGCGGGGGACTGGAAACACCATATATTTT. This sequence encodes CASSPHKRGTGNTIYF.